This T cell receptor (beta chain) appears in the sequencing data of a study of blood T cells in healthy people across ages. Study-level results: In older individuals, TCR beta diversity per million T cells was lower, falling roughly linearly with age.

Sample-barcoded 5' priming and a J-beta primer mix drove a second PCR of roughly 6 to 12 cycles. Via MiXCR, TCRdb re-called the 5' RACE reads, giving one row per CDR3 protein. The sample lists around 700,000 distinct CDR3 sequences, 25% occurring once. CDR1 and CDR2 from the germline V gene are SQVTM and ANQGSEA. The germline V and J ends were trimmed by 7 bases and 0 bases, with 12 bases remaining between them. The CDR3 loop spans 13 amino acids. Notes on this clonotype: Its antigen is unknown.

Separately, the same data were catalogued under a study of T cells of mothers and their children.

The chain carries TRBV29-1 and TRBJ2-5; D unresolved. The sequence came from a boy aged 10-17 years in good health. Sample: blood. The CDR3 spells CSATTVYQETQYF. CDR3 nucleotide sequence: TGCAGCGCCACTACGGTTTACCAAGAGACCCAGTACTTC.